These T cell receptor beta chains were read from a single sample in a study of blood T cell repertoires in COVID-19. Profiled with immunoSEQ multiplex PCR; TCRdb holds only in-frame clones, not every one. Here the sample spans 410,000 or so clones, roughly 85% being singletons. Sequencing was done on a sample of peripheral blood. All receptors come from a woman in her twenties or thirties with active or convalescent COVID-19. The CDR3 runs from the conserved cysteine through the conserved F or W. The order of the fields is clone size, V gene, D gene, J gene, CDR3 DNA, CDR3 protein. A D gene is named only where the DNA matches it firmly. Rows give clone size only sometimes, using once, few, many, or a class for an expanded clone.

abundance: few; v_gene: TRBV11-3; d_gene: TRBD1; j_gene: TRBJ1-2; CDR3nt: TGTGCCAGCAGCCACGGACAGGGAACTCGCGGCTACACCTTC; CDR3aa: CASSHGQGTRGYTF
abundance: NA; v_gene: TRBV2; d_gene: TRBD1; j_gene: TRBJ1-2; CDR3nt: TGTGCCAGAGGACAGGGGAACTATGGCTACACCTTC; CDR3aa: CARGQGNYGYTF
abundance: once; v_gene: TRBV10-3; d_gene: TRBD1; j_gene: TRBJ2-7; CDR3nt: TGTGCCATCAGTGCGGGGACAGGGCATCCCCTAGACGAGCAGTACTTC; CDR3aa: CAISAGTGHPLDEQYF
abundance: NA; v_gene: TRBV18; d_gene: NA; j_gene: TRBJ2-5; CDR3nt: TGTGCCAGCTCCCTAGGGAGGCACCCTGCAGAGACCCAGTACTTC; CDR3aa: CASSLGRHPAETQYF
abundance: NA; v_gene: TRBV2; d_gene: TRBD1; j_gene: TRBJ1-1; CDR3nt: TGTGCCAGCGACACAGGGGAGAACACTGAAGCTTTCTTT; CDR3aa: CASDTGENTEAFF
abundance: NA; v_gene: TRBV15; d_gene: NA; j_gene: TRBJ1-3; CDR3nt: TGTGCCACCAGCAGAGATGACGTACTATCTGGAAACACCATATATTTT; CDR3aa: CATSRDDVLSGNTIYF
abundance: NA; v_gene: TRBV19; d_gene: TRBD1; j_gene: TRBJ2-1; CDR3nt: TGTGCCAGTAGTATATTTCAGGGGGCGTCTGCATATGAGCAGTTCTTC; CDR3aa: CASSIFQGASAYEQFF
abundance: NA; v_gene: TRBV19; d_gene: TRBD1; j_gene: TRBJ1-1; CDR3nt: TGTGCCAGTCAGGGGGCCGTCATGAACACTGAAGCTTTCTTT; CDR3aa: CASQGAVMNTEAFF
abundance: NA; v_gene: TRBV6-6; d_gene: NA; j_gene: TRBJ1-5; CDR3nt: TGTGCCAGCAGGGCACGACAGGGCAATCAGCCCCAGCATTTT; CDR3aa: CASRARQGNQPQHF
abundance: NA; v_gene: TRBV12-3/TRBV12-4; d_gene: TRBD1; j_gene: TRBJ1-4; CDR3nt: TGTGCCAGCAGTCTCGGGACAGGTGAAAAACTGTTTTTT; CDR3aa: CASSLGTGEKLFF
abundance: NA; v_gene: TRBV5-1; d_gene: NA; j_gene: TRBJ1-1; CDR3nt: TGCGCCAGCAGCTTGGTGGGGAGGGCTTCGGACACTGAAGCTTTCTTT; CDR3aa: CASSLVGRASDTEAFF
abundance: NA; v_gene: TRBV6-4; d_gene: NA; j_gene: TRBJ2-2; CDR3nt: TGTGCCAGCAGTCGGGACTCTTCTGGGGAGCTGTTTTTT; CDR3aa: CASSRDSSGELFF
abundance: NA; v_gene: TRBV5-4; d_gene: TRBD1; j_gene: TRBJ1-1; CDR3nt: TGTGCCAGCAGCTTGGAGCAGGGGGTTGGCACTGAAGCTTTCTTT; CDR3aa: CASSLEQGVGTEAFF
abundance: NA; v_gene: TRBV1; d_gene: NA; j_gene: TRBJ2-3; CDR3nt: TGCACCAGCAGCCCAGAGGGCCTAGCGGGAGGCCCAAATAGCACAGATACGCAGTATTTT; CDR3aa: CTSSPEGLAGGPNSTDTQYF
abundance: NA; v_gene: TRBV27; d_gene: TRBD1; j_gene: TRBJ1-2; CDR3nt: TGTGCCAGCAGCCTAACAGGGGTCTATGGCTACACCTTC; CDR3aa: CASSLTGVYGYTF
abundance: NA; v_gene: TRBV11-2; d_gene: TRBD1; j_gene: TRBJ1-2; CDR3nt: TGTGCCAGCAGCTTAGGGGACAGACCCTATGGCTACACCTTC; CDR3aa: CASSLGDRPYGYTF
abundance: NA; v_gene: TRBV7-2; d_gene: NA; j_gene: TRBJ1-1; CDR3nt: TGTGCCAGCAGCTTAGGAGTGGGGATAGGGGACACTGAAGCTTTCTTT; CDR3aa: CASSLGVGIGDTEAFF
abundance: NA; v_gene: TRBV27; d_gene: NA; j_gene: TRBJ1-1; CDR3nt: TGTGCCAGCGGATCCGGGGGAGCTTTCTTT; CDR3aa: CASGSGGAFF
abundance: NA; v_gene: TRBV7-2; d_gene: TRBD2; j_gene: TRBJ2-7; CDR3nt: TGTGCCAGCAGCCCAGCGGGGGGGAACTCCTACGAGCAGTACTTC; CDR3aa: CASSPAGGNSYEQYF
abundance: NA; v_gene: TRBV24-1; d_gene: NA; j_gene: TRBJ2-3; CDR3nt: TGTGCCACCAGTGATGGTAAGCGCGATACGCAGTATTTT; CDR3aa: CATSDGKRDTQYF
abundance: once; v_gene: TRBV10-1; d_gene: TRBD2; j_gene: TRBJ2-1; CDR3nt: TGCGCCAGCAGCGTCGACGGGACTAGCGGGAGCAGAGAGCAGTTCTTC; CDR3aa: CASSVDGTSGSREQFF
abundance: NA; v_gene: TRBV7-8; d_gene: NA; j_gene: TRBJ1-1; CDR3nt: TGTGCCAGCAGCTTAGTCCGGGGGGACACTGAAGCTTTCTTT; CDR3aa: CASSLVRGDTEAFF
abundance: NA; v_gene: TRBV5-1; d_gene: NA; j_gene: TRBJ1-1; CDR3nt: TGCGCCAGCAGCTTGGGGTCGACAGAGCAAGCTTTCTTT; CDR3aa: CASSLGSTEQAFF
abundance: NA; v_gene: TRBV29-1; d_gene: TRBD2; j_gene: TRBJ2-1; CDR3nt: TGCAGCGTTCAGGGACTAGCGGGCGATGAGCAGTTCTTC; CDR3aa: CSVQGLAGDEQFF
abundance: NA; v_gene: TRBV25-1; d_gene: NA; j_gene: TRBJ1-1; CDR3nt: TGTGCCAGCAGGGCAGGAAGCACTGAAGCTTTCTTT; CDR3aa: CASRAGSTEAFF
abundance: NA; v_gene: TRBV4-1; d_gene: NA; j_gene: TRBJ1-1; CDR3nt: TGCGCCAGCAGCCAAGAAGGAAGGCAGTTAGGGGCTGAAGCTTTCTTT; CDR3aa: CASSQEGRQLGAEAFF
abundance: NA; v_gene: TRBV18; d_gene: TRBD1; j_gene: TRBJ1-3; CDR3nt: TGTGCCAGCTCACGGGGACAGCCAAGCTCTGGAAACACCATATATTTT; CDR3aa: CASSRGQPSSGNTIYF